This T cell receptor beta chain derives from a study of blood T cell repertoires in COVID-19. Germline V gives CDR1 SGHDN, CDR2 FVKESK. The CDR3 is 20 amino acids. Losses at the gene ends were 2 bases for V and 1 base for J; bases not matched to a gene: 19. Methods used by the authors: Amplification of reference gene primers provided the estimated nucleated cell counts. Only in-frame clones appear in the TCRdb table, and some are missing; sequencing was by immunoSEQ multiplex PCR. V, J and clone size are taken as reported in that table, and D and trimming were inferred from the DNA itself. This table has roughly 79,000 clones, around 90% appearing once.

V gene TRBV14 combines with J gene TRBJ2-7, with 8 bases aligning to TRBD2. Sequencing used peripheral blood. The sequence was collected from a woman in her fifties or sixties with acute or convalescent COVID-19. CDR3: CASSQPIIPSGSSGSYEQYF. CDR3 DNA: TGTGCCAGCAGCCAACCCATCATCCCCAGCGGGAGTTCTGGGTCCTACGAGCAGTACTTC.